Below are 16 T cell receptor beta chains sequenced from a single sample in a study of cytotoxic CD8 clonotypes in ibrutinib-treated CLL. Profiling relied on immunoSEQ multiplex PCR, and the TCRdb table lists in-frame clones only, not all of them. This table has some 130,000 clones, 80% to 85% appearing once. This sample comprised PBMCs, obtained after 24 months of ibrutinib treatment. These receptors all stem from a human donor with chronic lymphocytic leukemia.

This chain joins TRBV5-4 and TRBJ1-1, with 9 bases that match TRBD1. This CDR3 contains 15 residues. V lost 4 bases and J lost 1; bases outside the gene matches: 5. CDR1 SGHNT and CDR2 YYREEE come from the germline V gene (reference sequence). The CDR3 protein is CASSQNRGRNTEAFF. The CDR3 DNA reads as TGTGCCAGCAGCCAGAACAGGGGGCGGAACACTGAAGCTTTCTTT.

V and J are TRBV23-1 and TRBJ2-3; 9 nucleotides agree with TRBD1. TRBV23-1 is an ORF, with its function uncertain. V gave up 3 bases and J gave up 5 bases; unmatched junction bases: 6. CDR3 length: 15 residues. CDR3 bases: TGCGCCAGCAGTCAGGACAGGGGCGAAGGAGATACGCAGTATTTT. Translating gives CASSQDRGEGDTQYF.

This clone was detected only once. J is TRBJ1-6 and V is TRBV7-2, with D maybe TRBD1 (6 bases). Trimming shortened V by 5 bases and J by 4 bases, and 15 bases separated the two germline ends. CDR1 is SGHTA, CDR2 FQGNSA, per germline. The length of the CDR3 is 16 residues. CDR3 region: CASSQDGTLYNSPLHF. Here the CDR3 DNA reads TGTGCCAGCAGCCAAGATGGGACACTTTATAATTCACCCCTCCACTTT.

This chain joins TRBV18 and TRBJ1-2; a weak D match, TRBD1 (6 bases). Trimming took 2 bases from V and 6 from J, leaving 13 bases between them. Germline-derived CDR1 and CDR2 are KGHSH and LQKENI. The CDR3 is 14 residues long. The CDR3 bases are TGTGCCAGCTCACCATCACGGGGGCCCGATGGCTACACCTTC. Residues: CASSPSRGPDGYTF.

The chain carries TRBV7-9 and TRBJ1-1; perhaps TRBD1 as D (5 bases). Trimming left V 2 bases short and J 1 base short, with 8 bases between. The CDR3 has 14 amino acids. Per the germline V gene, CDR1 is SEHNR and CDR2 is FQNEAQ (reference sequence). The CDR3 region has the DNA TGTGCCAGCAGCTTAACGGGGCGGAACACTGAAGCTTTCTTT. Amino acids: CASSLTGRNTEAFF.

This sequence joins TRBV19 and TRBJ2-2, with D maybe TRBD2 (6 bases). Deletions cut 11 bases from V and 1 base from J, with 14 bases between. The length of the CDR3 is 14 residues. Germline V gene lookup returns CDR1 LNHDA and CDR2 SQIVND (reference sequence). As DNA, the CDR3 is TGTGCCGTTAGCGGCCTAATGAACACCGGGGAGCTGTTTTTT. The encoded protein is CAVSGLMNTGELFF.

The rearrangement joins TRBV30 to TRBJ2-1; 9 bases agree with TRBD2. Per germline, CDR1 GTSNPN and CDR2 SVGIG (reference sequence). This CDR3 has 17 residues. The V segment lost 0 bases and the J segment 8 bases; nucleotides outside the gene matches: 14. Here the CDR3 reads CAWSVASALAGRDEQFF. The CDR3 coding sequence is TGTGCCTGGAGTGTTGCATCCGCTCTAGCGGGGAGAGATGAGCAGTTCTTC.

V usage is TRBV4-3 and J usage is TRBJ2-5; tentatively, D is TRBD2 (6 bases). The CDR3 runs to 14 residues. The germline CDR1 and CDR2 sequences are LGHNA and YSLEER. The V end was cut by 4 bases, the J end by 8 bases, with 17 bases between. CDR3 protein: CASSLERVGPTQYF. The CDR3 DNA sequence: TGCGCCAGCAGCCTGGAGCGGGTAGGCCCCACCCAGTACTTC.

The rearrangement joins TRBV5-5 to TRBJ1-6; 8 bases align to TRBD1. Germline V gene sequence: CDR1 SGHKS, CDR2 YYEKEE (reference sequence). The CDR3 consists of 14 residues. The ends lost 5 bases at V and 7 bases at J; junction bases unmatched: 5. The CDR3 region is CASRVTGENSPLHF. Written as DNA, the CDR3 is TGTGCCAGCAGAGTGACAGGGGAGAATTCACCCCTCCACTTT.

The CDR3 coding sequence is TGTGCCAGCTCACCGACAGGGAAGAGCACTGAAGCTTTCTTT. Its translation is CASSPTGKSTEAFF. The rearrangement uses TRBV18 and TRBJ1-1; 7 positions agree with TRBD1. V was clipped by 3 bases and J by 4 bases; unmatched bases: 5. Germline lookup yields CDR1 KGHSH and CDR2 LQKENI. CDR3 length: 14 residues.

The chain couples TRBV19 to TRBJ1-5, with 7 bases identical to TRBD1. The V gene end was trimmed by 4 bases and the J gene end by 4 bases; junction bases not matched to a gene: 10. Germline assignment: CDR1 LNHDA and CDR2 SQIVND (reference sequence). The CDR3 is 16 residues long. Here the CDR3 reads CASSNQPGGRNQPQHF. The CDR3 DNA follows: TGTGCCAGTAGTAACCAACCAGGGGGTCGGAATCAGCCCCAGCATTTT.

This chain connects TRBV9 to TRBJ1-3; D is undetermined. The CDR3 totals 17 residues. V shed 2 bases and J shed 1 base, with 16 bases lying between them. Germline CDR1 is SGDLS and CDR2 is YYNGEE. CDR3 sequence (DNA): TGTGCCAGCAGCGTGGACCTCACATCTACATCTGGAAACACCATATATTTT. Its protein product is CASSVDLTSTSGNTIYF.

This chain joins TRBV2 and TRBJ1-4; TRBD1 matches at 10 bases. The J segment lost 7 bases and the V segment lost 4 bases, leaving 3 bases of the junction unmatched. Per the germline V gene, CDR1 is SNHLY and CDR2 is FYNNEI. CDR3 size: 14 residues. The CDR3: CASSATGGFEKLFF. The CDR3 nucleotides are TGTGCCAGCAGTGCGACAGGGGGCTTTGAAAAACTGTTTTTT.

This chain links TRBV5-4 with TRBJ2-5, with 7 bases fitting TRBD2. Germline-derived CDR1 and CDR2 are SGHNT and YYREEE (reference sequence). Trimming took 1 base from V and 5 from J; bases not matched to a gene: 11. The CDR3 runs 16 residues. In DNA, the CDR3 is TGTGCCAGCAGCTTGTTGGCTAGCGGTATACCGGAGACCCAGTACTTC. It encodes CASSLLASGIPETQYF.

This chain uses TRBV5-1 with TRBJ2-3; 9 positions agree with TRBD2. CDR1 is SGHRS, CDR2 YFSETQ, per germline. The length of the CDR3 is 16 residues. J gave up 2 bases and V 4 bases, and 8 bases lay outside the gene matches. The CDR3 nucleotides are TGCGCCAGCAGCCTACGAAGCGGGGGGATCACAGATACGCAGTATTTT. This gives the protein CASSLRSGGITDTQYF.

The chain joins TRBV5-6 to TRBJ2-2; 7 bases line up with TRBD2. This CDR3 has 17 amino acids. Unmatched junction bases numbered 14, after V lost 3 bases and J lost 6 bases. Germline V lookup: CDR1 SGHDT, CDR2 YYEEEE. The chain's CDR3 is CASSSRSGVYFSGELFF. The CDR3 bases are TGTGCCAGCAGCTCGCGGAGCGGGGTGTATTTTTCCGGGGAGCTGTTTTTT.